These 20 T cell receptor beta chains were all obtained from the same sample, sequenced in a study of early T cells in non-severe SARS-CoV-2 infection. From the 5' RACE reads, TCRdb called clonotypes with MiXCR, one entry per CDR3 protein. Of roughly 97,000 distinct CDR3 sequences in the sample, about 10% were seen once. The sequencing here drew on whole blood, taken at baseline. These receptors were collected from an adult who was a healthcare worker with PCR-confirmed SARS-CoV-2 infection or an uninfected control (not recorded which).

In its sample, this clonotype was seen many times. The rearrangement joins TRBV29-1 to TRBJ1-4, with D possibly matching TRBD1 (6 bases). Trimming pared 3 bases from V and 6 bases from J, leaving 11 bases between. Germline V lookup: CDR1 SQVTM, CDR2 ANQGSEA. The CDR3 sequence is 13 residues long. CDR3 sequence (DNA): TGCAGCGTTGAGAGGGCAGGGGATGAAAAACTGTTTTTT. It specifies CSVERAGDEKLFF.

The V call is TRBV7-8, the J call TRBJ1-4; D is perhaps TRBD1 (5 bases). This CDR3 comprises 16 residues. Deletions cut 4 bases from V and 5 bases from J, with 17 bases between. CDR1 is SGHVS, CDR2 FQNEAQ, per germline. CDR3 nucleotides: TGTGCCAGCAGCTATTTTAGAGGGGCCCAAAATGAAAAACTGTTTTTT. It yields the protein CASSYFRGAQNEKLFF.

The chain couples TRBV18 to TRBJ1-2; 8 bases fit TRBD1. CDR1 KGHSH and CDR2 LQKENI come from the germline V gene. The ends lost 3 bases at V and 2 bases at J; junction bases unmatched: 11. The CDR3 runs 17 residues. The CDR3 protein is CASSPPTGDRRNYGYTF. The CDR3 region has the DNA TGTGCCAGCTCACCGCCGACGGGGGACAGGCGGAACTATGGCTACACCTTC.

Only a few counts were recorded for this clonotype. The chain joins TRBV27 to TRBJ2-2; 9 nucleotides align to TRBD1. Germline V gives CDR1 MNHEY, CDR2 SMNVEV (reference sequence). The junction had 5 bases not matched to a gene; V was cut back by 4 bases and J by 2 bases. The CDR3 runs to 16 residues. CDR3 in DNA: TGTGCCAGCAGTTCGACAGGGGGAGGAAACACCGGGGAGCTGTTTTTT. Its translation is CASSSTGGGNTGELFF.

The CDR3 is CAGGDRFAQYF. The DNA for the CDR3 is TGTGCCGGGGGAGACAGATTTGCGCAGTATTTT. The chain uses TRBV2 and TRBJ2-3; either TRBD1 or TRBD2 may fit D (5 bases each). V lost 11 bases, J lost 10 bases, and 16 bases lay in between. Germline lookup yields CDR1 SNHLY and CDR2 FYNNEI. The CDR3 is 11 residues long.

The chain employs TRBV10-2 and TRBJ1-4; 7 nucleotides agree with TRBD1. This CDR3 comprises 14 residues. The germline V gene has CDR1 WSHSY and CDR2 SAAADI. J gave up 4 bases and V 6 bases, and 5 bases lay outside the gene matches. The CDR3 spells CASRETGINEKLFF. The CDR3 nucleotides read TGCGCCAGCAGGGAGACAGGGATTAATGAAAAACTGTTTTTT.

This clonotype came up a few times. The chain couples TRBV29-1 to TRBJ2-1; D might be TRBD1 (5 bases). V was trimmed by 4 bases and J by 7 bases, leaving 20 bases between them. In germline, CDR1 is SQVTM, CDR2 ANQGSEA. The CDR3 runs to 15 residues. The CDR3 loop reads CSVAHLQETLNEQFF. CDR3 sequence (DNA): TGCAGCGTTGCTCACTTACAGGAGACCTTGAATGAGCAGTTCTTC.

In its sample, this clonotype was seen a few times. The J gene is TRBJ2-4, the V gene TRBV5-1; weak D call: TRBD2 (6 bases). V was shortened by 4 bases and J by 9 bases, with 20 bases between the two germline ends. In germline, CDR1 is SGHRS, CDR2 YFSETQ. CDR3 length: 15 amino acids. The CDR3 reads CASSVGSREYSIQYF. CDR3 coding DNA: TGCGCCAGCAGCGTGGGATCTCGGGAGTATAGCATTCAGTACTTC.

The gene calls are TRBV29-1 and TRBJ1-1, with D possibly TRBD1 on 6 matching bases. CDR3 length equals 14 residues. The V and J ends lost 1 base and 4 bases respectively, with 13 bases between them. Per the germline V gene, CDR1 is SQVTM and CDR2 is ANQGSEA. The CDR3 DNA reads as TGCAGCGTTGAAGTTACAGGGTTCAGCACTGAAGCTTTCTTT. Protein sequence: CSVEVTGFSTEAFF. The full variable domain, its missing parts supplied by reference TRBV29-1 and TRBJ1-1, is SAVISQKPSRDICQRGTSLTIQCQVDSQVTMMFWYRQQPGQSLTLIATANQGSEATYESGFVIDKFPISRPNLTFSTLTVSNMSPEDSSIYLCSVEVTGFSTEAFFGQGTRLTVV.

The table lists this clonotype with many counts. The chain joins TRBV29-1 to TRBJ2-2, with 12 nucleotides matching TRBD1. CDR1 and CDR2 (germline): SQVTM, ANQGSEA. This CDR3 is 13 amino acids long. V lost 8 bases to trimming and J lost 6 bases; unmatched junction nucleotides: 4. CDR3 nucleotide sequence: TGCAGCATCGGGACAGGGGGCTCCGGGGAGCTGTTTTTT. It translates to CSIGTGGSGELFF.

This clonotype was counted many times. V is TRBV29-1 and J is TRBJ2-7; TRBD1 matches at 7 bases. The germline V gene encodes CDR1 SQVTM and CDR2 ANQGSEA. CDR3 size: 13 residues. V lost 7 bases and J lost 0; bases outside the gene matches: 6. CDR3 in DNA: TGCAGCGCCTGGGGACAGTTCTCCTACGAGCAGTACTTC. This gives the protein CSAWGQFSYEQYF.

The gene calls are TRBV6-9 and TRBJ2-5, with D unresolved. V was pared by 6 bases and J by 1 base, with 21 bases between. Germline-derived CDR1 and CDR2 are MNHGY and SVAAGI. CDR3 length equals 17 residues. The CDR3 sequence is CASSCLGVLKTQETQYF. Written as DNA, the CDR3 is TGTGCCAGCAGCTGCCTTGGCGTGCTGAAGACCCAAGAGACCCAGTACTTC.

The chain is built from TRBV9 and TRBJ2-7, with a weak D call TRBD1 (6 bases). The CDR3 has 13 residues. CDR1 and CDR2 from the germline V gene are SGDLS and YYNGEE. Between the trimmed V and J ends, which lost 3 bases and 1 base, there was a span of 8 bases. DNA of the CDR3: TGTGCCAGCAGCGGTGGACAGTCCTACGAGCAGTACTTC. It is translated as CASSGGQSYEQYF.

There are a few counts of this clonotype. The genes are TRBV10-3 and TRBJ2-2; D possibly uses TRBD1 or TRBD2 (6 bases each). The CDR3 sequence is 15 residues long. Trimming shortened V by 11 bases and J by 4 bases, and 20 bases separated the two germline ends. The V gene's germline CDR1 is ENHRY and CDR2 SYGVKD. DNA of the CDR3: TGTGCCGCCCAGGGGAGGCAGGGAGGCACCGGGGAGCTGTTTTTT. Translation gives CAAQGRQGGTGELFF.

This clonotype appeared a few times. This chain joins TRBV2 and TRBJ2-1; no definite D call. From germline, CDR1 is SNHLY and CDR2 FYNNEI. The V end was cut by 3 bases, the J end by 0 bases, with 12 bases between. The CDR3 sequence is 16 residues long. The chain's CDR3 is CASSDKVRSSYNEQFF. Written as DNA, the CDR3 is TGTGCCAGCAGTGATAAAGTCCGTAGCTCCTACAATGAGCAGTTCTTC.

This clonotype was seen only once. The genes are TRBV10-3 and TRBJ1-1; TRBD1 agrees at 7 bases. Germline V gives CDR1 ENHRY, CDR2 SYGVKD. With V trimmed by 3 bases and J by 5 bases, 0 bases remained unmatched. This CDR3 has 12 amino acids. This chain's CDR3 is CAISDRGTEAFF. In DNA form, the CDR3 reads TGTGCCATCAGTGACAGGGGGACTGAAGCTTTCTTT.

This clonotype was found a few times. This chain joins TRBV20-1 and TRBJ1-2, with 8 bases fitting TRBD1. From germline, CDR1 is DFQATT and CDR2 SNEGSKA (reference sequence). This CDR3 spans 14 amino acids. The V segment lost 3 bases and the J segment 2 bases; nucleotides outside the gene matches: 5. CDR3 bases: TGCAGTGCTAGGGGGACAGGTTGGAACTATGGCTACACCTTC. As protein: CSARGTGWNYGYTF.

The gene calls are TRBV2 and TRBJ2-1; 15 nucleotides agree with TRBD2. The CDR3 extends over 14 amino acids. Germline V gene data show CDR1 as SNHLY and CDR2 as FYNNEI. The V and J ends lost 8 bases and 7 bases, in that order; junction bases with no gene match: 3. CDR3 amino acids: CASPGLAGGNEQFF. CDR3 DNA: TGTGCCAGCCCGGGACTAGCGGGAGGTAATGAGCAGTTCTTC.

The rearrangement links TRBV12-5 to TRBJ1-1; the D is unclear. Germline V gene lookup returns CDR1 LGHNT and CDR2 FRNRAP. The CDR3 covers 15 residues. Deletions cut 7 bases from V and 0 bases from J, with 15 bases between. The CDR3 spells CASATVPALNTEAFF. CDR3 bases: TGTGCTAGTGCCACTGTTCCAGCCCTGAACACTGAAGCTTTCTTT.

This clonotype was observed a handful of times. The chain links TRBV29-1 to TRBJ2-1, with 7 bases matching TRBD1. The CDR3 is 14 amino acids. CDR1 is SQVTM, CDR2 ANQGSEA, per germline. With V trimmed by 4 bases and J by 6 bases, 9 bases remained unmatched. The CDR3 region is CSVGAGGTLNEQFF. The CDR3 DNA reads TGCAGCGTTGGGGCAGGGGGTACTCTCAATGAGCAGTTCTTC.